This entry features one TCR beta chain sequence. Its matching antigen is unknown. Assay: immunoSEQ multiplex PCR; the TCRdb copy retains only in-frame clones and omits some. The sample includes tens of thousands of clones, about 81% of them seen just once. This sample was included in a study of T cell repertoires in ileal Crohn's disease. Study-level information: Postoperative therapy was given to about half: around eleven thiopurines, 15 to 20 anti-TNF agents.

Findings and caveats of the study: All patients with clonality above 26.8% had endoscopic recurrence. High-frequency clones were more common in sorted CD8 than CD4 cells. Compared with non-smokers, active smokers at surgery showed more clonal expansions.

This CDR3 is built from 16 residues. Germline loops: CDR1 MNHEY, CDR2 SVGAGI. The germline V and J ends were trimmed by 0 bases and 1 base, with 10 bases remaining between them. V and J are TRBV6-5 and TRBJ2-1; D unresolved. Source material: ileal tissue. The sequence was obtained from an adult with Crohn's disease. CDR3 protein: CASSYSNQASYNEQFF. The CDR3 DNA sequence: TGTGCCAGCAGTTACTCGAACCAGGCTTCCTACAATGAGCAGTTCTTC.